The 23 T cell receptor beta chains presented below share a single source sample, sequenced in a study of tissue T cells after allogeneic stem cell transplantation. Using immunoSEQ multiplex PCR, the repertoire was profiled, and TCRdb retains in-frame clones only, with some absent. Found here are around 7,500 clones, approximately 46% of them singletons; the top ten hold approximately 3.5%. The time point: mouse harvest day 7 after allogeneic transplant. Tail vein injection delivered 10^7 T-cell-depleted bone marrow cells and 10^6 splenic CD5+ T cells. Sequencing was done on a sample of gut tissue. The origin of the receptors is a female BALB/c mouse given C57BL/6 T cells with graft-versus-host disease after an allogeneic hematopoietic cell transplant.

In its sample, this clone was seen a few times. Any gene name here is a mouse gene name. The read comes to an end 1 residue before the CDR3 does, leaving the germline J gene to fill in the end. The sample carries other DNA sequences with the same CDR3. The genes are TRBV26 and TRBJ1-3; D is undetermined. V was trimmed by 3 bases and J by 0 bases, leaving 6 bases between them. Germline V gene sequence: CDR1 KGHPV, CDR2 FQNQEV (reference sequence). CDR3 size: 14 residues. The CDR3 DNA, read in part, is TGTGCCAGCAGTCTCCAGAATTCTGGAAATACGCTCTAT. Translating it yields CASSLQNSGNTLY. The full CDR3 protein is CASSLQNSGNTLYF. Together with reference TRBV26 and TRBJ1-3, the CDR3 gives the full variable domain: NSKVIQTPRYLVKGQGQKAKMRCIPEKGHPVVFWYQQNKNNEFKFLINFQNQEVLQQIDMTEKRFSAECPSNSPCSLEIQSSEAGDSALYLCASSLQNSGNTLYFGEGSRLIVV.

As for this clone: Germline and genes: mouse. The CDR3 extends 1 residue past the end of the read, so its final part is completed from the germline J gene. The chain combines TRBV12-1 with TRBJ2-5; 14 positions match TRBD2. V lost 2 bases, J lost 6 bases, and 6 bases stayed unmatched. This CDR3 is 16 amino acids long. Germline loops: CDR1 SGHSN, CDR2 HYEKVE. The CDR3 here is CASSPGTGGAGDTQYF. The DNA read from the CDR3 is TGTGCCAGCTCTCCCGGGACTGGGGGGGCTGGGGACACCCAGTAC. Drawing the rest from reference TRBV12-1 and TRBJ2-5, the complete variable domain is DSGVVQSPRHIIKEKGGRSVLTCIPISGHSNVVWYQQTLGKELKFLIQHYEKVERDKGFLPSRFSVQQFDDYHSEMNMSALELEDSAMYFCASSPGTGGAGDTQYFGPGTRLLVL.

On this clone itself: Genes here carry mouse names. The sequence runs out 1 residue before the end of the CDR3; the remainder is reconstructed from the germline J gene. The rearrangement links TRBV23 to TRBJ2-7; the listed D gene, TRBD1, was not tested against the DNA. This CDR3 has 12 residues. Germline CDR1 and CDR2: KGHTA and FQNQQP. The CDR3 sequence: CSSSQDSYEQYF. The DNA read from the CDR3 is TGCTCCAGCAGTCAAGACAGCTATGAACAGTAC. The entire variable domain, with the rest obtained from reference TRBV23 and TRBJ2-7, is as follows: DAAVTQKPRYLIKMKGQEAEMKCIPEKGHTAVFWYQQKQSKELKFLIYFQNQQPLDQIDMVKERFSAVCPSSSLCSLGIRTCEAEDSALYLCSSSQDSYEQYFGPGTRLTVL.

This clone has more than one count but fewer than ten. The germline and genes are mouse ones. The read terminates 1 residue before the CDR3 end, so the remaining end is supplied by the germline J gene. The rearrangement uses TRBV26 and TRBJ1-4; D gene uncertain. V lost 6 bases and J lost 0, with 5 bases in between. The length of the CDR3 is 13 residues. The germline CDR1 and CDR2 sequences are KGHPV and FQNQEV (reference sequence). The covered CDR3 bases are TGTGCCAGCAGGACACTTTCCAACGAAAGATTATTT. Translated: CASRTLSNERLF. The CDR3 in full is CASRTLSNERLFF.

On this clone: The gene names here belong to mouse. The read finishes 1 residue shy of the CDR3 end, and the germline J gene is used to complete it. The rearrangement uses TRBV3 and TRBJ2-4; D is undetermined. V was cut by 2 bases and J by 0 bases, with 9 bases left in between. CDR1 SNHLY and CDR2 FYNGKV come from the germline V gene (reference sequence). This CDR3 spans 15 amino acids. The CDR3 protein is CASSLHEGSQNTLYF. The sequenced part of the CDR3 DNA is TGTGCCAGCAGCTTACACGAGGGAAGTCAAAACACCTTGTAC.

Worth noting for this clone: Gene names are the mouse ones. From the germline J gene comes the end of the CDR3, since the read stops 1 residue before it. The V gene is TRBV30, the J gene TRBJ2-3, with a tentative D call TRBD1 (5 bases). The CDR3 consists of 13 residues. V lost 6 bases and J lost 0, with 10 bases in between. CDR1 is SQVVS and CDR2 is ANEGSEA in the germline V gene. The CDR3 reads CSSLTASAETLYF. The sequenced part of the CDR3 DNA is TGTAGTTCACTGACAGCTAGTGCAGAAACGCTGTAT.

With regard to this clone: Gene names are the mouse ones. The CDR3 goes on 1 residue after the read ends, and that part is filled in from the germline J gene. This chain links TRBV26 with TRBJ2-4; TRBD1 is a possible D gene (6 bases). CDR3 length equals 13 residues. The V end lost 6 bases, the J end lost 0 bases, and 7 bases lay between the germline ends. From germline, CDR1 is KGHPV and CDR2 FQNQEV (reference sequence). The CDR3 spells CASRGQSQNTLYF. The DNA read from the CDR3 is TGTGCCAGCAGGGGACAAAGTCAAAACACCTTGTAC.

This clone has only a few counts. Gene names and germline refer to mouse. The CDR3: CASSLTASYNSPLYF. The covered CDR3 bases are TGTGCCAGCAGTCTGACAGCTTCCTATAATTCGCCCCTCTAC. The chain links TRBV26 to TRBJ1-6; D uncertain. Read sequence stops 1 residue before the CDR3 end, and the germline J gene provides the missing end. TRBJ1-6 is given ORF status, its function remaining uncertain. V was clipped by 2 bases and J by 0 bases, with 5 bases between them. The CDR3 has 15 residues. Germline V gene data show CDR1 as KGHPV and CDR2 as FQNQEV (reference sequence).

This clone was found a few times. The gene symbols are mouse symbols. The part of the CDR3 DNA that was read is TGCACCTGCAGTGCAGACGACAAATATGAACAGTAC. Translation gives CTCSADDKYEQY. The CDR3 in full is CTCSADDKYEQYF. V is TRBV1 and J is TRBJ2-7; unclear D gene. The CDR3 end lies 1 residue beyond the end of the read and is filled in from the germline J gene. Germline CDR1 reads NSQYPW; CDR2 reads LRSPGD (reference sequence). The CDR3 is 13 residues long. V dropped 0 bases and J dropped 4 bases, with 7 bases sitting between them.

On this clone itself: Genes and germline come from the mouse. The read gets to within 1 residue of the CDR3 end, and the germline J gene fills in the rest. The chain carries TRBV5 and TRBJ2-3; the match to TRBD2 covers 9 bases. This CDR3 is 15 amino acids long. V lost 3 bases to trimming and J lost 0 bases; unmatched junction nucleotides: 1. Germline V CDR1 and CDR2: LGHNA, YNLKQL (reference sequence). Incomplete CDR3 DNA: TGTGCCAGCAGCCACTGGGGGGGGAGTGCAGAAACGCTGTAT. This encodes CASSHWGGSAETLY. The full CDR3 protein is CASSHWGGSAETLYF.

Worth noting for this clone: Germline and genes: mouse. The CDR3 extends 1 residue past the end of the read, so its final part is completed from the germline J gene. V gene TRBV26 combines with J gene TRBJ2-5; 12 nucleotides line up with TRBD2. Germline trimming cut 0 bases from V and 6 bases from J; bases unmatched to any gene: 7. The CDR3 loop spans 17 amino acids. Germline V gene sequence: CDR1 KGHPV, CDR2 FQNQEV (reference sequence). This chain's CDR3 is CASSLSSGTGGKDTQYF. Incomplete CDR3 DNA: TGTGCCAGCAGTCTGTCGTCGGGGACTGGGGGGAAGGACACCCAGTAC. The whole variable domain, filled in from reference TRBV26 and TRBJ2-5, reads NSKVIQTPRYLVKGQGQKAKMRCIPEKGHPVVFWYQQNKNNEFKFLINFQNQEVLQQIDMTEKRFSAECPSNSPCSLEIQSSEAGDSALYLCASSLSSGTGGKDTQYFGPGTRLLVL.

With regard to this clone: Gene names denote mouse genes. The CDR3 is cut off 1 residue early in the read; its end comes from the germline J gene. The gene calls are TRBV23 and TRBJ1-3; whether TRBD1, the table's D call, matches the DNA was not checked. This CDR3 has 15 residues. Germline values: CDR1 KGHTA, CDR2 FQNQQP. CDR3 in amino acids: CSSSQSRGSGNTLYF. CDR3 DNA, as far as it was read: TGCTCCAGCAGTCAATCTAGGGGGTCTGGAAATACGCTCTAT.

Points on this clone: Any gene name here is a mouse gene name. The sequenced fragment ends 1 residue before the CDR3 boundary, so the rest is inferred from the germline J gene. The chain links TRBV13-1 to TRBJ1-1, with D unclear. From germline, CDR1 is NSHNY and CDR2 SYGAGN. Trimming left V 5 bases short and J 4 bases short, with 6 bases between. This CDR3 is built from 11 residues. The CDR3 loop reads CASRGFTEVFF. The sequenced part of the CDR3 DNA is TGTGCCAGCAGAGGGTTCACAGAAGTCTTC.

Comments on this clone: Gene names refer to mouse genes. Sequencing ends 1 residue short of the CDR3 end; the germline J gene provides the rest. The chain is built from TRBV13-1 and TRBJ1-6; weak D call: TRBD1 (5 bases). TRBJ1-6 is flagged as an ORF with uncertain function. V was pared by 3 bases and J by 1 base, with 11 bases between. The CDR3 is 16 amino acids. The germline V gene has CDR1 NSHNY and CDR2 SYGAGN. CDR3 amino acids: CASSARGRSYNSPLYF. Incomplete CDR3 DNA: TGTGCCAGCAGTGCGAGGGGAAGGTCCTATAATTCGCCCCTCTAC.

This clone was picked up a small number of times. Gene names refer to mouse genes. The sequence runs out 1 residue before the end of the CDR3; the remainder is reconstructed from the germline J gene. The chain combines TRBV19 with TRBJ2-7; a possible D gene is TRBD2 (6 bases). The CDR3 loop spans 14 amino acids. V dropped 5 bases and J dropped 0 bases, with 12 bases sitting between them. Germline CDR1 FNHDT, CDR2 SITEND (reference sequence). CDR3 residues: CASSTGTNSYEQYF. The CDR3 DNA, read in part, is TGTGCCAGCAGCACCGGGACTAACTCCTATGAACAGTAC.

This clone was observed a handful of times. The genes are named according to mouse. From the germline J gene comes the end of the CDR3, since the read stops 1 residue before it. The genes are TRBV1 and TRBJ1-4, with D tentatively TRBD1 (5 bases). Trimming took off 4 bases at V and 0 bases at J, with 9 bases between the two ends. This CDR3 spans 15 amino acids. Germline V CDR1 and CDR2: NSQYPW, LRSPGD (reference sequence). CDR3 in amino acids: CTCSGRQFSNERLFF. The part of the CDR3 DNA that was read is TGCACCTGCAGTGGAAGACAGTTTTCCAACGAAAGATTATTT.

This clone ranks as large. The gene names here belong to mouse. The read halts 1 residue ahead of the CDR3 end, with the missing end drawn from the germline J gene. V is TRBV26 and J is TRBJ2-7, with unresolved D. Between the trimmed V and J ends, which lost 2 bases and 3 bases, there was a span of 5 bases. The CDR3 is made up of 12 amino acids. Germline CDR1 KGHPV, CDR2 FQNQEV (reference sequence). The sequenced CDR3 bases are TGTGCCAGCAGTCTGAGCAACTATGAACAGTAC. This codes for CASSLSNYEQY. The CDR3 in its entirety is CASSLSNYEQYF.

As regards this clone: Gene labels here are mouse ones. The read falls 1 residue short of the CDR3 end, and the missing part is taken from the germline J gene. The V call is TRBV26, the J call TRBJ1-2; a possible D gene is TRBD1 (6 bases). Trimming pared 3 bases from V and 4 bases from J, leaving 12 bases between. The CDR3 runs 14 residues. The germline V gene encodes CDR1 KGHPV and CDR2 FQNQEV (reference sequence). The sequenced CDR3 bases are TGTGCCAGCAGTCTCAGGACCAGGGGCTCCGACTACACC. Encoded protein: CASSLRTRGSDYT. The complete CDR3 reads CASSLRTRGSDYTF.

Concerning this clone itself: Mouse germline and gene names are used. The read comes to an end 1 residue before the CDR3 does, leaving the germline J gene to fill in the end. The rearrangement uses TRBV1 and TRBJ2-4, with 7 bases fitting TRBD1. With V trimmed by 3 bases and J by 3 bases, 3 bases remained unmatched. Per germline, CDR1 NSQYPW and CDR2 LRSPGD (reference sequence). The CDR3 totals 14 residues. The CDR3: CTCSARDRQNTLYF. Incomplete CDR3 DNA: TGCACCTGCAGTGCCCGGGACAGACAAAACACCTTGTAC.

This clone was detected once. Genes and germline are mouse. The CDR3 end is not reached by the read, which stops 1 residue before it; the germline J gene fills it in. The chain joins TRBV26 to TRBJ2-5, with 12 bases lining up with TRBD2. Per germline, CDR1 KGHPV and CDR2 FQNQEV (reference sequence). The CDR3 totals 15 residues. The trim removed 6 bases at V and 4 bases at J, leaving 5 bases unmatched. This CDR3 is CASRRDWGEEDTQYF. The CDR3 DNA, read in part, is TGTGCCAGCAGGCGGGACTGGGGGGAGGAAGACACCCAGTAC.

About this clone itself: Gene names refer to mouse genes. CDR3 amino acids: CASSQVDWGGEQYF. CDR3 DNA, as far as it was read: TGTGCCAGCAGCCAAGTGGACTGGGGGGGGGAACAGTAC. J is TRBJ2-7 and V is TRBV5, with 12 nucleotides matching TRBD2. The read gets to within 1 residue of the CDR3 end, and the germline J gene fills in the rest. In germline, CDR1 is LGHNA, CDR2 YNLKQL (reference sequence). CDR3 size: 14 residues. The V and J ends lost 1 base and 7 bases, in that order; junction bases with no gene match: 2.

By share, this clone ranks as medium-sized (0.01 to 0.1%). Genes here carry mouse names. The missing CDR3 end, 1 residue past where the read stops, is filled in from the germline J gene. V usage is TRBV4 and J usage is TRBJ2-7, with TRBD2 matching 10 bases. The germline V gene encodes CDR1 LGHDT and CDR2 YNNKQL (reference sequence). This CDR3 has 14 amino acids. V was pared by 5 bases and J by 2 bases, with 3 bases of the junction left unmatched. Partial CDR3 DNA: TGTGCCAGCAGCCTAGACTGGGGGGCCTATGAACAGTAC. It yields the protein CASSLDWGAYEQY. The full CDR3 is CASSLDWGAYEQYF.

Of note for this clone: Mouse germline and gene names are used. The CDR3 end lies 1 residue beyond the end of the read and is filled in from the germline J gene. The chain has TRBV12-1 and TRBJ1-2; TRBD1 aligns across 8 bases. The V gene end was trimmed by 3 bases and the J gene end by 4 bases; junction bases not matched to a gene: 6. Germline CDR1 SGHSN, CDR2 HYEKVE. This CDR3 region has 14 residues. CDR3 residues: CASSSQGAASDYTF. The sequenced part of the CDR3 DNA is TGTGCCAGCTCTTCTCAGGGGGCAGCCTCCGACTACACC.